A selection of T cell receptor beta chains follows, all from one sample in a study of T cells after yellow fever vaccination. MiXCR, run by TCRdb on the 5' RACE reads, gives a single entry per CDR3 protein. The profile shows more than 110,000 distinct CDR3 sequences, 6.6% of them singletons. The specimen comprised CD4+ T cells sorted from PBMCs, sampled 10 days after the yellow fever booster vaccination. The receptor source for this set is a man aged 25-45 years who received the YFV17D yellow fever vaccine. Both conserved end residues are part of each CDR3. A D gene is named only where the DNA matches it firmly. Size tells how often a clone was seen (once, few, many) or the class of an expanded clone, and some rows leave it out.

V gene: TRBV12-3/TRBV12-4
clone size: many
D gene: -
J gene: TRBJ2-1
CDR3 DNA: TGTGCCAGCAGATCCATCGGACATAGTAATGAGCAGTTCTTC
CDR3 protein: CASRSIGHSNEQFF

V gene: TRBV2
clone size: many
D gene: TRBD1
J gene: TRBJ1-1
CDR3 DNA: TGTGCCAGCAGAGTACGGACAGGGGGGAACACTGAAGCTTTCTTT
CDR3 protein: CASRVRTGGNTEAFF

V gene: TRBV10-3
clone size: few
D gene: -
J gene: TRBJ2-7
CDR3 DNA: TGTGCCATCAGTGACCCCGTGGGCCTCGCGGGGCGCGAGCAGTACTTC
CDR3 protein: CAISDPVGLAGREQYF

V gene: TRBV5-1
clone size: many
D gene: -
J gene: TRBJ2-3
CDR3 DNA: TGCGCCAGCGCCGCAGTTGGCACAGATACGCAGTATTTT
CDR3 protein: CASAAVGTDTQYF

V gene: TRBV20-1
clone size: many
D gene: TRBD1
J gene: TRBJ1-1
CDR3 DNA: TGCAGTGCCGCTCAGGGGGGCACTGAAGCTTTCTTT
CDR3 protein: CSAAQGGTEAFF

V gene: TRBV12-3/TRBV12-4
clone size: many
D gene: TRBD2
J gene: TRBJ2-5
CDR3 DNA: TGTGCCAGCAGTCGGACTAGCGGTTACCAAGAGACCCAGTACTTC
CDR3 protein: CASSRTSGYQETQYF

V gene: TRBV12-3/TRBV12-4
clone size: few
D gene: TRBD1
J gene: TRBJ1-2
CDR3 DNA: TGTGCCAGCAGTTTAGAGGGACAGGGAGGTGGCTACACCTTC
CDR3 protein: CASSLEGQGGGYTF

V gene: TRBV5-1
clone size: many
D gene: -
J gene: TRBJ2-7
CDR3 DNA: TGCGCCAGCAGCTTGAATATCCCCAACTACGAGCAGTACTTC
CDR3 protein: CASSLNIPNYEQYF

V gene: TRBV28
clone size: -
D gene: -
J gene: TRBJ2-6
CDR3 DNA: TGTGCCAGCAGTTTATGGGGGGCCTCTGGGGCCAACGTCCTGACTTTC
CDR3 protein: CASSLWGASGANVLTF

V gene: TRBV27
clone size: many
D gene: TRBD1
J gene: TRBJ1-6
CDR3 DNA: TGTGCCAGCAGCGGGGACAGGGCGCCTCTGGCCCTCCACTTT
CDR3 protein: CASSGDRAPLALHF

V gene: TRBV19
clone size: few
D gene: -
J gene: TRBJ2-1
CDR3 DNA: TGTGCCAGCCGACAGGTCGGGGGAAGGGACAATGAGCAGTTCTTC
CDR3 protein: CASRQVGGRDNEQFF

V gene: TRBV7-6
clone size: -
D gene: TRBD1
J gene: TRBJ2-1
CDR3 DNA: TGTGCCAGCAGCTCCGAGTTCCGGGACAGGGCTAATGAGCAGTTCTTC
CDR3 protein: CASSSEFRDRANEQFF

V gene: TRBV5-4
clone size: -
D gene: -
J gene: TRBJ2-3
CDR3 DNA: TGTGCCAGCAAGGAGGCCGACACAGATACGCAGTATTTT
CDR3 protein: CASKEADTDTQYF

V gene: TRBV11-2
clone size: many
D gene: TRBD2
J gene: TRBJ2-1
CDR3 DNA: TGTGCCAGCAGCCAGAGGACTAGCGGGAGGGCCGCCTGGGGCAATGAGCAGTTCTTC
CDR3 protein: CASSQRTSGRAAWGNEQFF

V gene: TRBV18
clone size: few
D gene: -
J gene: TRBJ1-1
CDR3 DNA: TGTGCCAGCTCACCCCAGGGGCTCCACACTGAAGCTTTCTTT
CDR3 protein: CASSPQGLHTEAFF

V gene: TRBV7-3
clone size: many
D gene: TRBD2
J gene: TRBJ2-1
CDR3 DNA: TGTGCCAGCAGCTTAATAGCGGGGAAGAATGAGCAGTTCTTC
CDR3 protein: CASSLIAGKNEQFF

V gene: TRBV7-2
clone size: few
D gene: TRBD2
J gene: TRBJ2-5
CDR3 DNA: TGTGCCAGCAGGGCCGGGACTAGCGGCCCAGAGACCCAGTACTTC
CDR3 protein: CASRAGTSGPETQYF

V gene: TRBV15
clone size: many
D gene: -
J gene: TRBJ2-3
CDR3 DNA: TGTGCCACCAGCAGAGTCGGCAGCACAGATACGCAGTATTTT
CDR3 protein: CATSRVGSTDTQYF

V gene: TRBV20-1
clone size: -
D gene: TRBD2
J gene: TRBJ2-7
CDR3 DNA: TGCAGTGCCAGAGGACTAGCGGGGCCCTTCGAGCAGTACTTC
CDR3 protein: CSARGLAGPFEQYF

V gene: TRBV20-1
clone size: many
D gene: -
J gene: TRBJ1-4
CDR3 DNA: TGCAGTGCTAGAGATGGCCGGGACCCTAGACATGAAAAACTGTTTTTT
CDR3 protein: CSARDGRDPRHEKLFF

V gene: TRBV10-3
clone size: few
D gene: -
J gene: TRBJ2-5
CDR3 DNA: TGTGCCATCAGTATTGGACAGAAAGAGACCCAGTACTTC
CDR3 protein: CAISIGQKETQYF

V gene: TRBV6-5
clone size: many
D gene: -
J gene: TRBJ2-5
CDR3 DNA: TGTGCCGAAGACCGGACCCAGTACTTC
CDR3 protein: CAEDRTQYF

V gene: TRBV5-6
clone size: -
D gene: -
J gene: TRBJ2-3
CDR3 DNA: TGTGCCAGGGGCACCCGGTTGGTAGGCGGTACGCAGTATTTT
CDR3 protein: CARGTRLVGGTQYF

V gene: TRBV4-3
clone size: many
D gene: TRBD2
J gene: TRBJ2-5
CDR3 DNA: TGCGCCAGCAGCTCCGCCGGCGGGAGAGGGGAGACCCAGTACTTC
CDR3 protein: CASSSAGGRGETQYF

V gene: TRBV3-1
clone size: few
D gene: TRBD2
J gene: TRBJ2-1
CDR3 DNA: TGTGCCAGCAGCTACGGACTAGTTTATGAGCAGTTCTTC
CDR3 protein: CASSYGLVYEQFF

V gene: TRBV25-1
clone size: many
D gene: -
J gene: TRBJ2-2
CDR3 DNA: TGTGCCAGTTCGGAGGGGAGTGGGCTGTTTTTT
CDR3 protein: CASSEGSGLFF

V gene: TRBV5-1
clone size: few
D gene: -
J gene: TRBJ2-3
CDR3 DNA: TGCGCCAGCAGCTCCCGGGCGGGAGATACGCAGTATTTT
CDR3 protein: CASSSRAGDTQYF

V gene: TRBV12-3/TRBV12-4
clone size: many
D gene: -
J gene: TRBJ2-1
CDR3 DNA: TGTGCCAGCAGTCGCGGGACTCACAATGAGCAGTTCTTC
CDR3 protein: CASSRGTHNEQFF

V gene: TRBV25-1
clone size: few
D gene: -
J gene: TRBJ1-6
CDR3 DNA: TGTGCCAGCAGTGAACTTGAGAATTCACCCCTCCACTTT
CDR3 protein: CASSELENSPLHF

V gene: TRBV12-3/TRBV12-4
clone size: many
D gene: TRBD2
J gene: TRBJ2-7
CDR3 DNA: TGTGCCAGAATACCCGCGAAACGACTAGCGGGAGGCTACGAGCAGTACTTC
CDR3 protein: CARIPAKRLAGGYEQYF

V gene: TRBV12-3/TRBV12-4
clone size: -
D gene: -
J gene: TRBJ2-1
CDR3 DNA: TGTGCCAGCAGCGCCCGGGGGCGGGTATACAATGAGCAGTTCTTC
CDR3 protein: CASSARGRVYNEQFF

V gene: TRBV7-7
clone size: many
D gene: -
J gene: TRBJ1-1
CDR3 DNA: TGTGCTAGCAGCTTGGGTGAGAGTACTGAAGCTTTCTTT
CDR3 protein: CASSLGESTEAFF

V gene: TRBV6-5
clone size: many
D gene: -
J gene: TRBJ2-6
CDR3 DNA: TGTGCCAGCAGTTACCCGACGCGGGCGGGGGGGGCCAACGTCCTGACTTTC
CDR3 protein: CASSYPTRAGGANVLTF

V gene: TRBV7-2
clone size: many
D gene: TRBD2
J gene: TRBJ2-1
CDR3 DNA: TGTGCCAGCAGCTTAGCCCGGGGGGGAGCGAGGGCCTACAATGAGCAGTTCTTC
CDR3 protein: CASSLARGGARAYNEQFF

V gene: TRBV7-2
clone size: many
D gene: -
J gene: TRBJ2-7
CDR3 DNA: TGTGCCAGCTCGACTCCCACCAGCGAGCAGTACTTC
CDR3 protein: CASSTPTSEQYF

V gene: TRBV7-9
clone size: many
D gene: -
J gene: TRBJ2-5
CDR3 DNA: TGTGCCAGCAGCTTACGGCAAGGGGAGACCCAGTACTTC
CDR3 protein: CASSLRQGETQYF

V gene: TRBV5-4
clone size: -
D gene: -
J gene: TRBJ2-5
CDR3 DNA: TGTGCCAGCAGCTTGGAGGCCGGCCGAGAGACCCAGTACTTC
CDR3 protein: CASSLEAGRETQYF

V gene: TRBV15
clone size: many
D gene: TRBD2
J gene: TRBJ2-7
CDR3 DNA: TGTGCCACCAGCAGAGATCTATCTAGCGGTTTCTACGAGCAGTACTTC
CDR3 protein: CATSRDLSSGFYEQYF

V gene: TRBV7-9
clone size: many
D gene: -
J gene: TRBJ1-1
CDR3 DNA: TGTGCCAGCAGCTTAGATGGGGTAAAGAACACTGAAGCTTTCTTT
CDR3 protein: CASSLDGVKNTEAFF

V gene: TRBV12-3/TRBV12-4
clone size: many
D gene: TRBD2
J gene: TRBJ2-5
CDR3 DNA: TGTGCCAGCAGTTTACTCTTGGGGGGGGAGACCCAGTACTTC
CDR3 protein: CASSLLLGGETQYF

V gene: TRBV5-1
clone size: many
D gene: TRBD1
J gene: TRBJ2-3
CDR3 DNA: TGCGCCAGCAGCTTGGTCGGGACAGGAGGACCAGATACGCAGTATTTT
CDR3 protein: CASSLVGTGGPDTQYF

V gene: TRBV27
clone size: many
D gene: -
J gene: TRBJ2-7
CDR3 DNA: TGTGCCAGCAGTCTCAAAAGGGGGGAAACCTACGAGCAGTACTTC
CDR3 protein: CASSLKRGETYEQYF

V gene: TRBV30
clone size: -
D gene: TRBD1
J gene: TRBJ1-2
CDR3 DNA: TGTGCCTGGAGTGTGTTGGGACAGGGCCGTAATGGCTACACCTTC
CDR3 protein: CAWSVLGQGRNGYTF

V gene: TRBV7-2
clone size: many
D gene: TRBD1
J gene: TRBJ1-3
CDR3 DNA: TGTGCCAGCAGCGAGGACAGGGTTGGTGGAAACACCATATATTTT
CDR3 protein: CASSEDRVGGNTIYF

V gene: TRBV10-3
clone size: -
D gene: TRBD1
J gene: TRBJ2-7
CDR3 DNA: TGTGCCACCCAGGGGGACAGGGGTGATTACGAGCAGTACTTC
CDR3 protein: CATQGDRGDYEQYF

V gene: TRBV12-3/TRBV12-4
clone size: many
D gene: -
J gene: TRBJ2-3
CDR3 DNA: TGTGCCAGCAGTCTTTTCACAGATACGCAGTATTTT
CDR3 protein: CASSLFTDTQYF

V gene: TRBV5-5
clone size: many
D gene: -
J gene: TRBJ2-3
CDR3 DNA: TGTGCCAGCAGCTTGGACCGCACAGATACGCAGTATTTT
CDR3 protein: CASSLDRTDTQYF

V gene: TRBV3-1
clone size: many
D gene: -
J gene: TRBJ2-3
CDR3 DNA: TGTGCCAGCAAGGAGCGGGATACGCAGTATTTT
CDR3 protein: CASKERDTQYF

V gene: TRBV5-5
clone size: many
D gene: -
J gene: TRBJ2-2
CDR3 DNA: TGTGCCAGCAGCTTAAGAATGGGGCGGGACACCGGGGAGCTGTTTTTT
CDR3 protein: CASSLRMGRDTGELFF

V gene: TRBV5-1
clone size: -
D gene: -
J gene: TRBJ2-3
CDR3 DNA: TGCGCCAGCAGCTTGTTCGTCGGGGGCACAGATACGCAGTATTTT
CDR3 protein: CASSLFVGGTDTQYF

V gene: TRBV7-9
clone size: many
D gene: -
J gene: TRBJ1-1
CDR3 DNA: TGTGCCAGCAGCTTTCCGGGGTCTGAAGCTTTCTTT
CDR3 protein: CASSFPGSEAFF

V gene: TRBV15
clone size: few
D gene: TRBD1
J gene: TRBJ2-1
CDR3 DNA: TGTGCCACCCTCGCCCAGGACAGGGGGTACAATGAGCAGTTCTTC
CDR3 protein: CATLAQDRGYNEQFF

V gene: TRBV20-1
clone size: many
D gene: -
J gene: TRBJ2-7
CDR3 DNA: TGCAGTGCTTCCGGCGGGTGGGGCTCCTACGAGCAGTACTTC
CDR3 protein: CSASGGWGSYEQYF

V gene: TRBV7-2
clone size: many
D gene: -
J gene: TRBJ2-3
CDR3 DNA: TGTGCCAGCAGCTTAGGATCCCGGCTAGCGAGGGATACGCAGTATTTT
CDR3 protein: CASSLGSRLARDTQYF

V gene: TRBV5-1
clone size: many
D gene: -
J gene: TRBJ1-1
CDR3 DNA: TGCGCCAGCAGCTTCCTCAGTGGGGGGTCCATGAACACTGAAGCTTTCTTT
CDR3 protein: CASSFLSGGSMNTEAFF